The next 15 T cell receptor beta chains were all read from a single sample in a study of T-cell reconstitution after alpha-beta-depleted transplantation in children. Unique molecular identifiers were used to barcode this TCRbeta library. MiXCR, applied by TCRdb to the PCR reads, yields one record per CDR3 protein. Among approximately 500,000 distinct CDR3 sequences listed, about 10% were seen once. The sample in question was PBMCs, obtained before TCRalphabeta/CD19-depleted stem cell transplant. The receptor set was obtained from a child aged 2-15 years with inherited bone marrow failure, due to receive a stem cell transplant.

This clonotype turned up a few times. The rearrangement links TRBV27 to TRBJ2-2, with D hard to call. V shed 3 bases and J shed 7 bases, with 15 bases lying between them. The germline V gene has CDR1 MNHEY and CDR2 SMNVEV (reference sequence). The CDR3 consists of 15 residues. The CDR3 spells CASSFLVQGDGELFF. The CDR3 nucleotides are TGTGCCAGCAGTTTCTTAGTTCAAGGAGACGGGGAGCTGTTTTTT.

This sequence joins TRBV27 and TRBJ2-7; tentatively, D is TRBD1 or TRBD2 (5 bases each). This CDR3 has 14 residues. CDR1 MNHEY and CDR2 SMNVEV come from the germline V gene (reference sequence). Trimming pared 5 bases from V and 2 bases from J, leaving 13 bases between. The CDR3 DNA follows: TGTGCCAGCAGTATCTGGACGGGGCCCTACGAGCAGTACTTC. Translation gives CASSIWTGPYEQYF.

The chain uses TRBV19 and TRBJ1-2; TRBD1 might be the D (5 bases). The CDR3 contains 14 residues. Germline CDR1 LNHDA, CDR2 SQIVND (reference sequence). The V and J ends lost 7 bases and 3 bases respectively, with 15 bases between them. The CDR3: CASTPSGTYYGYTF. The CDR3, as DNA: TGTGCCAGTACCCCCTCTGGGACGTACTATGGCTACACCTTC.

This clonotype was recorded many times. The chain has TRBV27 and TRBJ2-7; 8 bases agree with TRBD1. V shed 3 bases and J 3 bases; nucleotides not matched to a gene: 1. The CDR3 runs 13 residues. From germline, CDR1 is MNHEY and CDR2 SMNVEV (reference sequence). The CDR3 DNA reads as TGTGCCAGCAGTTTTACAGGGGGCTACGAGCAGTACTTC. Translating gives CASSFTGGYEQYF.

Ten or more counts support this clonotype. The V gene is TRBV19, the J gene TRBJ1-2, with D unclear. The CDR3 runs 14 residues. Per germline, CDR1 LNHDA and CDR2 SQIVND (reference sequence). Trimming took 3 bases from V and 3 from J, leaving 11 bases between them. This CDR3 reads CASSMEPGDYGYTF. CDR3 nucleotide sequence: TGTGCCAGTAGTATGGAGCCTGGGGACTATGGCTACACCTTC.

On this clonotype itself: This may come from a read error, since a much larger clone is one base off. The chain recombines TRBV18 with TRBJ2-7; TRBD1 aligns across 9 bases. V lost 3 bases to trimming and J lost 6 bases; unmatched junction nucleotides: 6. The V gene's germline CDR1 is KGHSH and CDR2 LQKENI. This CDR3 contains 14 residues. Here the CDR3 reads CASSPRGTGREQYF. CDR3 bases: TGTGCCAGCTCACCTCGCGGGACAGGGCGCGAGCAGTACTTC. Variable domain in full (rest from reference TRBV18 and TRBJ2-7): NAGVMQNPRHLVRRRGQEARLRCSPMKGHSHVYWYRQLPEEGLKFMVYLQKENIIDESGMPKERFSAEFPKEGPSILRIQQVVRGDSAAYFCASSPRGTGREQYFGPGTRLTVT.

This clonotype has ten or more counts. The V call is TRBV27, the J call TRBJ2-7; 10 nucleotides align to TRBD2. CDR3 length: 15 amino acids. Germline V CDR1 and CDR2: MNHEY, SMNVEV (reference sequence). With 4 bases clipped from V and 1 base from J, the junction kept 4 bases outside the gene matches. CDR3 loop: CASSSASGGSYEQYF. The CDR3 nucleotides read TGTGCCAGCAGTTCGGCTAGCGGGGGTTCCTACGAGCAGTACTTC.

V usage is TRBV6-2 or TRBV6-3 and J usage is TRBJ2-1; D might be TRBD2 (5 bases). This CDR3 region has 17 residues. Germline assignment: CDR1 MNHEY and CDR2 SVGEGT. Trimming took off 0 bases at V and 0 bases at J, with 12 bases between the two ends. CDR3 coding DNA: TGTGCCAGCAGTTACTCGAGACTATCCTTCTCCTACAATGAGCAGTTCTTC. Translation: CASSYSRLSFSYNEQFF.

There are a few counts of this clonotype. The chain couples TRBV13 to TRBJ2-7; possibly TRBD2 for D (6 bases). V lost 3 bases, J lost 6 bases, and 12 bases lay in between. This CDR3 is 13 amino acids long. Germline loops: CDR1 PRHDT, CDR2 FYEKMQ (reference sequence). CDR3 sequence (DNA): TGTGCCAGCAGCTTTGGTTTGGGAGGCGAGCAGTACTTC. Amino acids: CASSFGLGGEQYF.

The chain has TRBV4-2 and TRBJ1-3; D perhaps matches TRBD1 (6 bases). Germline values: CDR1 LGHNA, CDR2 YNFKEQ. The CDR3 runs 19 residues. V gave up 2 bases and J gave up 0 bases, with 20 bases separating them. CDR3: CASSQTPERDKSSGNTIYF. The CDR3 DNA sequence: TGTGCCAGCAGCCAAACGCCCGAGCGGGACAAGAGCTCTGGAAACACCATATATTTT.

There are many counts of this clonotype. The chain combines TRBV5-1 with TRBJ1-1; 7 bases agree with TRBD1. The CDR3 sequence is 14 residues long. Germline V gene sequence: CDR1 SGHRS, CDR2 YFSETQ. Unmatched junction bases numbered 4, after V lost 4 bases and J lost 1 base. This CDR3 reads CASSRDSQNTEAFF. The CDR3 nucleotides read TGCGCCAGCAGCAGGGACAGCCAGAACACTGAAGCTTTCTTT.

CDR3 sequence reads: CASSLKVAVSEAFF. The CDR3 coding sequence is TGTGCCAGCAGCTTAAAAGTTGCGGTGTCTGAAGCTTTCTTT. V is TRBV7-2 and J is TRBJ1-1; D gene unclear. CDR3 size: 14 residues. Trimming pared 2 bases from V and 6 bases from J, leaving 13 bases between. The V gene's germline CDR1 is SGHTA and CDR2 FQGNSA.

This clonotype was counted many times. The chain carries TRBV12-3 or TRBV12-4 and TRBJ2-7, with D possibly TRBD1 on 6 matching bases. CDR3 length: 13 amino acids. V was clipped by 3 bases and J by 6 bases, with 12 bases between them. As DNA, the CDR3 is TGTGCCAGCAGTTTCGGGCAGGGGTCCGAGCAGTACTTC. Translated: CASSFGQGSEQYF.

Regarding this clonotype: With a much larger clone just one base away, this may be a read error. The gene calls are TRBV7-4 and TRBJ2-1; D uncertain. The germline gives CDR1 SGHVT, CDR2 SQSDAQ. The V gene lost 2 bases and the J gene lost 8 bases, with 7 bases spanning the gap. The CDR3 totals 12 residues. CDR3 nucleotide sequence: TGTGCCAGCAGCTTATTTTTGGATGAGCAGTTCTTC. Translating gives CASSLFLDEQFF.

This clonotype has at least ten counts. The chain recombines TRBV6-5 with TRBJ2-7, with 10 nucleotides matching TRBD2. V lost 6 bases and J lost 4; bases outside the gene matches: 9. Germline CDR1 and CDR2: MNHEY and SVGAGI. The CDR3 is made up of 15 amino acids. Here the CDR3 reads CASSPGGLAVYEQYF. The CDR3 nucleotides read TGTGCCAGCAGCCCCGGAGGACTAGCGGTTTACGAGCAGTACTTC.